This T cell receptor beta chain is drawn from a study of T cell responses to AZD1222 COVID-19 vaccine. TCRdb keeps only in-frame clones here, not all; method: immunoSEQ multiplex PCR. The table includes around 28,000 clones, roughly 78% detected once. Germline CDR1 MNHEY, CDR2 SVGEGT. V lost 5 bases to trimming and J lost 4 bases; unmatched junction nucleotides: 1. This CDR3 comprises 13 residues. This rearrangement joins TRBV6-2 or TRBV6-3 to TRBJ1-2; 10 bases map to TRBD1. The receptor's source is an adult in good health. This sample comprised peripheral blood, obtained on day 0 of AZD1222 vaccination. The CDR3 region has the DNA TGTGCCAGCAGTGGGGACAGGGGCTATGGCTACACCTTC. This translates into CASSGDRGYGYTF.